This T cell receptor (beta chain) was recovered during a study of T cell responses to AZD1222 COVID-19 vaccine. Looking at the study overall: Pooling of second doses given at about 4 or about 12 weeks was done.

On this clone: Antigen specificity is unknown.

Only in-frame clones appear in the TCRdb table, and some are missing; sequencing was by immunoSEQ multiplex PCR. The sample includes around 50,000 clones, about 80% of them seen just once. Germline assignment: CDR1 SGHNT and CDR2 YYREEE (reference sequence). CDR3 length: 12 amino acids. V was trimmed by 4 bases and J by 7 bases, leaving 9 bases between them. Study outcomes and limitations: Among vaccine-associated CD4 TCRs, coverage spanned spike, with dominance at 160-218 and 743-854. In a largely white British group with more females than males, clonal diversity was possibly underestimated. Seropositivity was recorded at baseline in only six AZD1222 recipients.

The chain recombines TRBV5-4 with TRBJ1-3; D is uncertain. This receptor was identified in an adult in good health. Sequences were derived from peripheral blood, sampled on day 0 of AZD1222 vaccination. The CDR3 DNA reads TGTGCCAGCAGCGCCGGGCGGAACACCATATATTTT. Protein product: CASSAGRNTIYF.